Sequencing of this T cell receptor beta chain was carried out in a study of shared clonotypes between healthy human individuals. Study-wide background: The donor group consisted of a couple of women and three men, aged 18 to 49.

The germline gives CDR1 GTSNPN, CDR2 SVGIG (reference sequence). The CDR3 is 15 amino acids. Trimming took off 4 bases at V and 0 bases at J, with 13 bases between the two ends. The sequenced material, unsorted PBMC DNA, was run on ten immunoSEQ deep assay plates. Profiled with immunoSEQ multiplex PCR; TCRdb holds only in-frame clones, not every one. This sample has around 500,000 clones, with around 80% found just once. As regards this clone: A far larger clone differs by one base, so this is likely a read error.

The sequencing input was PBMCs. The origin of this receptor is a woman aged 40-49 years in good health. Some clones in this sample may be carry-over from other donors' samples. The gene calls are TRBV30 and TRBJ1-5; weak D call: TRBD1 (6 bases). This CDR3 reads CAWNKGHPSNQPQHF. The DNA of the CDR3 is TGTGCCTGGAACAAGGGACACCCTAGCAATCAGCCCCAGCATTTT.